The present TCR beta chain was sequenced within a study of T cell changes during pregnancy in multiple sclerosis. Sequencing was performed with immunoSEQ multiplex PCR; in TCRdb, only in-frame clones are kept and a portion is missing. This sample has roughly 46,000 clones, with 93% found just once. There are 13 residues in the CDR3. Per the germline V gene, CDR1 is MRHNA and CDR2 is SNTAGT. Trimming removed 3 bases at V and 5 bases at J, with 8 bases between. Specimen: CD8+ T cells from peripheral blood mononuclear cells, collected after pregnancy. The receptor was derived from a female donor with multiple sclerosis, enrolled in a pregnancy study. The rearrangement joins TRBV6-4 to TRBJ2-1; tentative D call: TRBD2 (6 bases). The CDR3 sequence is CASSERDNNEQFF. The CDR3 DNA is TGTGCCAGCAGTGAGCGGGATAACAATGAGCAGTTCTTC.